Shown below are 20 T cell receptor beta chains from a single sample sequenced in a study of blood T cell repertoires in COVID-19 (TCRdb year 2020). Library construction relied on the immunoSEQ multiplex PCR assay. In TCRdb, the immuneACCESS table is reduced to in-frame sequences with V and J assigned. These tables do not hold every clone; where another copy was compared, an unresolved V gene accounts for under half, and the others remain unexplained. Present in this sample are some 150,000 clones, approximately 89% of which were seen just once. The ten largest make up about 1.6% of the sample. The sequenced sample consisted of peripheral blood. The receptor set was obtained from a human donor in a cohort sampled during active COVID-19.

The genes are TRBV20-1 and TRBJ2-5; possibly TRBD1 for D (6 bases). The CDR3 is 13 amino acids. Germline V gene data show CDR1 as DFQATT and CDR2 as SNEGSKA (reference sequence). The V end was cut by 3 bases, the J end by 2 bases, with 10 bases between. The CDR3 region is CSASLTGQETQYF. Written as DNA, the CDR3 is TGCAGTGCTAGTCTGACAGGACAAGAGACCCAGTACTTC.

This clone came up once. The V and J genes are TRBV6-5 and TRBJ2-5; 9 bases fit TRBD2. Trimming cost V 5 bases and J 3 bases; bases outside gene matches: 7. Germline CDR1 MNHEY, CDR2 SVGAGI. CDR3 length equals 15 residues. The chain's CDR3 is CASSPLGLAEETQYF. CDR3 bases: TGTGCCAGCAGTCCTTTGGGACTAGCAGAAGAGACCCAGTACTTC.

The chain employs TRBV29-1 and TRBJ1-1, with TRBD1 identical over 10 bases. This CDR3 is built from 13 residues. Germline CDR1 SQVTM, CDR2 ANQGSEA. V was clipped by 6 bases and J by 7 bases; unmatched bases: 8. Written as DNA, the CDR3 is TGCAGCGTGGGGGGACAGGGGAGTTTTGAAGCTTTCTTT. Translation: CSVGGQGSFEAFF.

The chain is built from TRBV4-1 and TRBJ1-2; 11 nucleotides align to TRBD1. With 7 bases clipped from V and 3 bases from J, the junction kept 7 bases outside the gene matches. From germline, CDR1 is MGHRA and CDR2 YSYEKL. The CDR3 length is 15 residues. The CDR3 nucleotides are TGCGCCAGCAATAAGGGGGACAGGGGGGACTATGGCTACACCTTC. Amino acids: CASNKGDRGDYGYTF.

The V gene is TRBV6-4, the J gene TRBJ2-2; D may be TRBD1 (6 bases). Trimming pared 6 bases from V and 3 bases from J, leaving 8 bases between. CDR3 size: 13 residues. CDR1 is MRHNA and CDR2 is SNTAGT in the germline V gene. In nucleotides, the CDR3 is TGTGCCAGCAGCAACAGGGACACCGGGGAGCTGTTTTTT. Its protein is CASSNRDTGELFF.

In its sample, this clone was seen once. The V gene is TRBV5-1, the J gene TRBJ2-1, with D hard to call. In germline, CDR1 is SGHRS, CDR2 YFSETQ. The CDR3 sequence is 14 residues long. The ends were cut back, 1 base at V and 4 bases at J, with 9 bases in the middle. CDR3 nucleotides: TGCGCCAGCAGCTTGCCCTCCGGGTACAATGAGCAGTTCTTC. Translation: CASSLPSGYNEQFF.

This chain links TRBV5-5 with TRBJ2-3; perhaps TRBD2 as D (6 bases). V was trimmed by 6 bases and J by 2 bases, leaving 13 bases between them. The CDR3 sequence is 14 residues long. The germline gives CDR1 SGHKS, CDR2 YYEKEE (reference sequence). The CDR3 sequence is CASIVGTYTDTQYF. The CDR3 coding sequence is TGTGCCAGCATTGTAGGGACTTACACAGATACGCAGTATTTT. Filled out from reference TRBV5-5 and TRBJ2-3, the complete variable domain reads DAGVTQSPTHLIKTRGQQVTLRCSPISGHKSVSWYQQVLGQGPQFIFQYYEKEERGRGNFPDRFSARQFPNYSSELNVNALLLGDSALYLCASIVGTYTDTQYFGPGTRLTVL.

The gene calls are TRBV6-5 and TRBJ1-3; tentatively, D is TRBD1 (5 bases). The germline V gene encodes CDR1 MNHEY and CDR2 SVGAGI. V lost 6 bases and J 0 bases, leaving 9 bases between the germline ends. This CDR3 spans 14 amino acids. CDR3: CASSAGNSGNTIYF. CDR3 bases: TGTGCCAGCAGCGCAGGGAACTCTGGAAACACCATATATTTT.

This clone appeared once. The V and J genes are TRBV7-7 and TRBJ2-2; tentative D call: TRBD1 (5 bases). Trimming stripped 2 bases from V and 6 bases from J, with 16 bases between. The CDR3 is 16 residues long. Germline V gene data show CDR1 as SSHAT and CDR2 as FNYEAQ (reference sequence). The CDR3: CASSLTPQGRAGELFF. The CDR3 nucleotides are TGTGCCAGCAGCTTAACCCCCCAGGGAAGAGCCGGGGAGCTGTTTTTT.

The V call is TRBV15, the J call TRBJ2-5, with D hard to call. This CDR3 is 13 amino acids long. The germline V and J ends were trimmed by 6 bases and 5 bases, with 13 bases remaining between them. The germline CDR1 and CDR2 sequences are LNHNV and YYDKDF (reference sequence). CDR3 region: CATRPSEEETQYF. For the CDR3, the DNA is TGTGCCACCAGGCCATCCGAGGAGGAGACCCAGTACTTC.

This clone was seen a few times. The rearrangement joins TRBV5-1 to TRBJ2-1, with TRBD2 matching over 7 bases. V lost 2 bases, J lost 0 bases, and 2 bases stayed unmatched. The CDR3 runs 15 residues. The germline V gene has CDR1 SGHRS and CDR2 YFSETQ. The CDR3 DNA is TGCGCCAGCAGCTTCGGGGGGTCCTCCTACAATGAGCAGTTCTTC. Translated, it gives CASSFGGSSYNEQFF.

The V and J genes are TRBV7-2 and TRBJ1-5; D unclear. Per germline, CDR1 SGHTA and CDR2 FQGNSA. This CDR3 spans 13 amino acids. V was shortened by 5 bases and J by 10 bases, with 15 bases between the two germline ends. CDR3 nucleotides: TGTGCCAGCAGCCTTACCCCTCAAAGCCCCCAGCATTTT. Translated: CASSLTPQSPQHF.

The chain joins TRBV7-2 to TRBJ2-5, with 10 bases fitting TRBD2. The CDR3 length is 17 residues. Germline CDR1 is SGHTA and CDR2 is FQGNSA. After removal of 6 bases from V and 5 bases from J, the junction contained 15 bases not matched to a gene. CDR3 protein: CASRKLAGLTTGETQYF. The DNA for the CDR3 is TGTGCCAGCAGGAAACTAGCGGGACTTACCACGGGGGAGACCCAGTACTTC.

The chain links TRBV7-9 to TRBJ1-6; D is ambiguous. V lost 0 bases and J 11 bases, leaving 11 bases between the germline ends. This CDR3 is built from 14 residues. CDR1 is SEHNR and CDR2 is FQNEAQ in the germline V gene (reference sequence). The DNA of the CDR3 is TGTGCCAGCAGCTTAGCTTCCCCCGGGGCACCCCTCCACTTT. This sequence encodes CASSLASPGAPLHF.

V usage is TRBV6-6 and J usage is TRBJ1-2; possible D gene TRBD1, 5 bases. Trimming pared 2 bases from V and 8 bases from J, leaving 15 bases between. Germline-derived CDR1 and CDR2 are MNHNY and SVGAGI (reference sequence). The CDR3 totals 14 residues. The CDR3 loop is CASSYNFQGSGYTF. The CDR3 DNA is TGTGCCAGCAGTTACAATTTCCAGGGTAGCGGCTACACCTTC.

This chain uses TRBV19 with TRBJ2-3; 14 bases line up with TRBD2. J gave up 5 bases and V 5 bases, and 6 bases lay outside the gene matches. There are 16 residues in the CDR3. Germline CDR1 is LNHDA and CDR2 is SQIVND (reference sequence). In nucleotides, the CDR3 is TGTGCCAGTAGTCGGGGACTAGCGGGGGCTGGAGATACGCAGTATTTT. Encoded protein: CASSRGLAGAGDTQYF.

The CDR3 region is CASSSLYGYTF. As DNA, the CDR3 is TGTGCCAGCAGCTCCCTCTATGGCTACACCTTC. V gene TRBV3-1 (or the pseudogene TRBV3-2) combines with J gene TRBJ1-2; D not certain. V lost 5 bases to trimming and J lost 4 bases, with 5 bases between them. Germline CDR1 LGHDT, CDR2 YNNKEL (reference sequence). The CDR3 runs to 11 residues.

The rearrangement links TRBV4-1 to TRBJ1-3; 7 bases are shared with TRBD1. The germline V gene encodes CDR1 MGHRA and CDR2 YSYEKL. This CDR3 spans 17 amino acids. V was clipped by 0 bases and J by 0 bases; unmatched bases: 5. CDR3 in DNA: TGCGCCAGCAGCCAAGAGGGACAGTTTCACTCTGGAAACACCATATATTTT. Amino acid sequence: CASSQEGQFHSGNTIYF.

The rearrangement links TRBV6-2 or TRBV6-3 to TRBJ1-1; 8 bases match TRBD1. CDR3 length: 16 amino acids. Germline V gene lookup returns CDR1 MNHEY and CDR2 SVGEGT. V was clipped by 4 bases and J by 4 bases; unmatched bases: 11. CDR3 DNA: TGTGCCAGCAGTTTCTACATCGACAGGGGTGGCACTGAAGCTTTCTTT. Protein product: CASSFYIDRGGTEAFF.

The chain carries TRBV4-1 and TRBJ1-5; 7 positions match TRBD1. CDR3 length equals 15 residues. From germline, CDR1 is MGHRA and CDR2 YSYEKL. Unmatched junction bases numbered 6, after V lost 4 bases and J lost 3 bases. The CDR3 here is CASSPQGFPNQPQHF. The CDR3 nucleotides read TGCGCCAGCAGCCCACAGGGGTTTCCCAATCAGCCCCAGCATTTT.